This is a list of T cell receptor beta chains from one sample in a study of identical twins. One entry per CDR3 protein, called by TCRdb with MiXCR from the 5' RACE reads. The top ten hold roughly 9% of the sample, which has around 340,000 distinct CDR3 sequences, approximately 8.7% seen once. Sequencing was done on a sample of naive T cells sorted from blood. The receptors derive from a woman between 50 and 59 years old in good health. Both conserved end residues are trimmed from each CDR3. The order of the fields is V gene, J gene, CDR3 protein.

TRBV6-1,TRBJ2-2,ASTQRVTANTGELF
TRBV12-3/TRBV12-4,TRBJ2-1,ASSLIRGGLSYNEQF
TRBV4-2,TRBJ2-7,ASSQLNSYEQY
TRBV7-7,TRBJ2-2,ASSPGGVAGELF
TRBV2,TRBJ2-3,ASSDGGAGTDTQY
TRBV4-1,TRBJ1-4,ASSQGEEFLLKLF
TRBV5-1,TRBJ2-5,ASSVTRLARETQY
TRBV23-1,TRBJ2-1,AMGLFQVPYNEQF
TRBV5-1,TRBJ2-5,ASSYRDRGQTQY
TRBV7-9,TRBJ2-1,ASSLSTSGIRDEQF